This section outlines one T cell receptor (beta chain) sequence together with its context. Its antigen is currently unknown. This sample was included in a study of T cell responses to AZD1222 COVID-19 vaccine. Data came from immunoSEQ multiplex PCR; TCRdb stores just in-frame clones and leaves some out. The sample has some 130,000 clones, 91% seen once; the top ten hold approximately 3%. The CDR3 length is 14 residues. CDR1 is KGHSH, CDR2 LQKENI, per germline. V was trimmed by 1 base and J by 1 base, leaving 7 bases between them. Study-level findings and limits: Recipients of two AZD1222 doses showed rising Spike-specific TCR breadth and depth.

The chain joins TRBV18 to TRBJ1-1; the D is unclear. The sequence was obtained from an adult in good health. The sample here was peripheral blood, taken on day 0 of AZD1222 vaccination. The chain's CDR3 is CASSPLRGNTEAFF. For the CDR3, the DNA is TGTGCCAGCTCACCACTTCGCGGGAACACTGAAGCTTTCTTT.